This note documents a single T cell receptor beta chain sequence. Its antigen target is currently unknown. No much larger clone is present one base from it, and per-base qualities are unavailable. The data originate from a study of T cell changes during pregnancy in multiple sclerosis (dated by TCRdb to between 2018 and 2020). Regarding the complete study: The study looked at changes in the T cell repertoire across pregnancy in women with multiple sclerosis.

The germline V gene sets CDR1 to ENHRY and CDR2 to SYGVKD. V is trimmed back by 6 bases and J by 2 bases, and the junction contains 8 bases that no gene match accounts for. There are 15 amino acids in the CDR3, from cysteine to phenylalanine inclusive. The retained sequence is limited to the CDR3, 45 bases, with the frame set at the first base. The library was produced with the immunoSEQ multiplex PCR assay. TCRdb obtained this table from immuneACCESS and retained in-frame rearrangements with V and J assigned. These tables miss some clones; where compared with another copy, unresolved V genes account for less than half of the shortfall, and the remainder is unexplained. This sample comprises roughly 52,000 clones, roughly 92% of them detected only once. In total, the top ten clones hold roughly 0.25% of the sample.

The sequencing here drew on CD4+ T cells from peripheral blood mononuclear cells, taken in the third trimester of pregnancy. The chain is assembled from TRBV10-3 and TRBJ2-7; 9 bases in the middle match TRBD2. This clonotype originated in a female donor with multiple sclerosis, enrolled in a pregnancy study. The CDR3 sequence is CAIRGPSGDAYEQYF. The DNA sequence reads TGTGCCATCAGAGGGCCTAGCGGGGATGCCTACGAGCAGTACTTC.